The rows below give T cell receptor beta chains drawn from one sample of a study of metastatic and nonmetastatic thyroid tumors. TCRdb re-called the PCR reads with MiXCR. The table has some 13,000 clones, 30% to 35% seen once. Specimen: tumor tissue. These receptors came from a female donor with papillary thyroid cancer or a benign thyroid nodule (not recorded which). Some clones in this sample may be carry-over from other donors' samples. Each CDR3 is given with its conserved first and last residue. The order of the fields is clone size, V gene, D gene, J gene, CDR3 DNA, CDR3 protein. A D gene is named only where the DNA matches it firmly. Size is stated for part of the rows, as once, few or many counts, or as a class when the clone is expanded.

>few|TRBV6-2/TRBV6-3|TRBD2|TRBJ2-7
TGTGCCAGCAGTTACCCTTCCGGGACTAGCGGGATGTGGGAGCAGTACTTC
CASSYPSGTSGMWEQYF
>-|TRBV10-2|-|TRBJ2-7
TGCGCCAGCAGTGAGATGACAGCCGAGCAGTACTTC
CASSEMTAEQYF
>-|TRBV30|-|TRBJ1-6
TGTGCCTGGAGTGTACAGGTAGCAGGGAACCTCCACTTT
CAWSVQVAGNLHF
>large|TRBV27|-|TRBJ2-7
TGTGCCAGCAGTTCAGTTGGACGGTCCTACGAGCAGTACTTC
CASSSVGRSYEQYF
>few|TRBV28|-|TRBJ1-5
TGTGCCAGCAGTTGGGCGTCGGACAACTATAGCAATCAGCCCCAGCATTTT
CASSWASDNYSNQPQHF
>-|TRBV7-9|-|TRBJ2-7
TGTGCCAGCAGCCATGGGGTCTACGAGCAGTACTTC
CASSHGVYEQYF
>medium-sized|TRBV20-1|TRBD2|TRBJ2-3
TGCAGTGCAACCCTGGGACTAGCGGGAGGAGGAGATACGCAGTATTTT
CSATLGLAGGGDTQYF
>-|TRBV20-1|TRBD1|TRBJ2-1
TGCAGTGCTAGAGATGGGACAGAGAGTTACAATGAGCAGTTCTTC
CSARDGTESYNEQFF
>once|TRBV3-1|-|TRBJ1-6
TGTGCCAGCAGCCAACACCTTTCACCCCTCCACTTT
CASSQHLSPLHF
>few|TRBV3-1|TRBD2|TRBJ2-2
TGTGCCAGCAGCCAGAAGCGGGAGGTGGACACCGGTGAGCTGTTTTTT
CASSQKREVDTGELFF
>-|TRBV5-1|TRBD1|TRBJ2-7
TGCGCCAGCAGCCGGGACAGCGGTAGTTACGAGCAGTACTTC
CASSRDSGSYEQYF
>-|TRBV11-2|TRBD2|TRBJ2-1
TGTGCCAGCAGCCTCCGGCTAGCGGGGGGGACCTACAATGAGCAGTTCTTC
CASSLRLAGGTYNEQFF
>-|TRBV6-4|-|TRBJ2-5
TGTGCCAGCAGTAGGAATAGGGAGACTCAGTACTTC
CASSRNRETQYF
>-|TRBV7-3|TRBD1|TRBJ1-2
TGTGCCAGCAGCTTTCGACAGGGGGATGGCTATACCTTC
CASSFRQGDGYTF
>medium-sized|TRBV12-3/TRBV12-4|-|TRBJ2-2
TGTGCCACACTGGCCTCGGGGGTAGGCACCGGGGAGCTGTTTTTT
CATLASGVGTGELFF
>few|TRBV6-1|TRBD1|TRBJ1-2
TGTGCCAGCAGTGAAATCACAGGGGACTATGGCTACACCTTC
CASSEITGDYGYTF
>few|TRBV2|TRBD1|TRBJ1-5
TGTGCCAGTGGGACAGGGGGAAATCAGCCCCAGCATTTT
CASGTGGNQPQHF
>many|TRBV30|-|TRBJ1-1
TGTGCCTGGATTGGGGTTCGGGGGCTTTACACTGAAGCTTTCTTT
CAWIGVRGLYTEAFF
>medium-sized|TRBV12-3/TRBV12-4|-|TRBJ1-2
TGTGCCAGCAGTTTGGGGGTCCGGTCTAACTATGGCTACACCTTC
CASSLGVRSNYGYTF
>few|TRBV12-3/TRBV12-4|-|TRBJ1-4
TGTGCCAGCAGTCCGGAGGTTGTTTCGGGTGAAAAACTGTTTTTT
CASSPEVVSGEKLFF
>many|TRBV7-6|-|TRBJ1-4
TGTGCCAGCAGCTTATCGGACGGTAATGAAAAACTGTTTTTT
CASSLSDGNEKLFF
>many|TRBV5-1|-|TRBJ1-3
TGCGCCAGCAGTTCGACCCTAGTTAGCTCGGGAAACACCATATATTTT
CASSSTLVSSGNTIYF
>medium-sized|TRBV6-2/TRBV6-3|-|TRBJ2-7
TGTGCCAGCAGTTACTCCCAAGCCATGGGCAGGGGAGCGTACGAGCAGTACTTC
CASSYSQAMGRGAYEQYF
>-|TRBV6-1|TRBD2|TRBJ2-7
TGTGCCAGCCGGGATAGCGGGACCTACGAGCAGTACTTC
CASRDSGTYEQYF
>many|TRBV7-2|-|TRBJ2-1
TGTGCCAGCAGCCCCGCCCTCAGGGTGAGCTCCTACAATGAGCAGTTCTTC
CASSPALRVSSYNEQFF
>-|TRBV5-1|TRBD1|TRBJ1-5
TGCGCCAGCGGGGGGACAGACTATATACCTAATCAGCCCCAGCATTTT
CASGGTDYIPNQPQHF
>large|TRBV20-1|-|TRBJ1-5
TGCAGTGCTACCGGGGGGCGAGATCAGCCCCAGCATTTT
CSATGGRDQPQHF
>-|TRBV5-1|-|TRBJ2-1
TGCGCCAGCAGCTTGGCGGGGTTGGGGACGGCCAATGAGCAGTTCTTC
CASSLAGLGTANEQFF
>few|TRBV6-1|TRBD2|TRBJ2-3
TGTGCCAGCAGTGAAACGTGGCTAGCGGGAGATACGCAGTATTTT
CASSETWLAGDTQYF
>few|TRBV6-1|TRBD1|TRBJ1-6
TGTGCCAGCACCCAACTGCAGGGAGGGGGCTCACCCCTCCACTTT
CASTQLQGGGSPLHF
>few|TRBV6-1|TRBD1|TRBJ2-2
TGTGCCAGCAGTCCCTCCGGGACAGCGAACACCGGGGAGCTGTTTTTT
CASSPSGTANTGELFF
>-|TRBV19|TRBD1|TRBJ2-7
TGTGCCAGTAGTGCGCGGCGGGACAGGGGCAACGAGCAGTACTTC
CASSARRDRGNEQYF
>medium-sized|TRBV20-1|TRBD1|TRBJ1-2
TGCAGTGCTCCCCGGGACAGGGGGGACTATGGCTACACCTTC
CSAPRDRGDYGYTF
>-|TRBV19|-|TRBJ2-1
TGTGCCAGTAGTATAGGGGGAATCGGGCACAATGAGCAGTTCTTC
CASSIGGIGHNEQFF
>-|TRBV3-1|TRBD1|TRBJ1-1
TGTGCCAGCACATACCGGACAGGGGGCAGGAACACTGAAGCTTTCTTT
CASTYRTGGRNTEAFF
>-|TRBV20-1|-|TRBJ1-5
TGCAGTGCTAGAGTTGCCACAGGGCACACTAATCAGCCCCAGCATTTT
CSARVATGHTNQPQHF
>-|TRBV6-1|-|TRBJ2-1
TGTGCCAGCAGTGACCGGTTAGAGGGAGTAGCCTACAATGAGCAGTTCTTC
CASSDRLEGVAYNEQFF
>-|TRBV18|TRBD1|TRBJ2-2
TGTGCCAGCTCACAAACCGGACAGGTCGGGGAGCTGTTTTTT
CASSQTGQVGELFF
>-|TRBV3-1|-|TRBJ1-2
TGTGCCAGCAGCCAAGGGAGGGGGGCAGATGGCTACACCTTC
CASSQGRGADGYTF
>few|TRBV11-3|-|TRBJ1-3
TGTGCCAGCAGCTTGATGACCAGCTCTGGAAACACCATATATTTT
CASSLMTSSGNTIYF
>few|TRBV24-1|-|TRBJ2-3
TGTGCCACCAGTGAGGGCAGGGCATCGAAGCCGCAGTATTTT
CATSEGRASKPQYF
>-|TRBV20-1|TRBD2|TRBJ2-7
TGCAGTGCTAGTGATACTAGCGGGGGTGCACCTCCGTGCTCCTACGAGCAGTACTTC
CSASDTSGGAPPCSYEQYF
>few|TRBV27|-|TRBJ1-1
TGTGCCAGCAGTTATTCGATGAACACTGAAGCTTTCTTT
CASSYSMNTEAFF
>medium-sized|TRBV5-1|TRBD1|TRBJ2-1
TGCGCCAGCAGCTTGGGGGGACAGAAAGTATACAATGAGCAGTTCTTC
CASSLGGQKVYNEQFF
>-|TRBV11-2|TRBD2|TRBJ2-3
TGTGCCAGCAGCTTAGGGACTAGCGGGAGAGTGAGGACAGATACGCAGTATTTT
CASSLGTSGRVRTDTQYF
>-|TRBV13|-|TRBJ1-2
TGTGCCAGCAGCTTAGGGACAGTCGTCTATGGCTACACCTTC
CASSLGTVVYGYTF
>many|TRBV5-4|TRBD1|TRBJ2-5
TGTGCCAGCAGTAAAACCCAGGGGGAAGAAGAGACCCAGTACTTC
CASSKTQGEEETQYF
>-|TRBV12-3/TRBV12-4|-|TRBJ2-7
TGTGCCAGCAGTTTGGCGGGGTCGTCCTACGAGCAGTACTTC
CASSLAGSSYEQYF
>few|TRBV15|TRBD2|TRBJ2-7
TGTGCCACCATCAGAGATCGGGGGGGGCCCTACGAGCAGTACTTC
CATIRDRGGPYEQYF
>medium-sized|TRBV20-1|TRBD1|TRBJ1-2
TGCAGTGCTAGAGATGGACAGGGTATTGGCTACACCTTC
CSARDGQGIGYTF
>medium-sized|TRBV9|-|TRBJ1-1
TGTGCCAGCACCTCATCAGGGCGAACTGAAGCTTTCTTT
CASTSSGRTEAFF
>-|TRBV30|-|TRBJ2-5
TGTGCCTGGAGTGTTGGGGTAGTTCAAGAGACCCAGTACTTC
CAWSVGVVQETQYF
>-|TRBV24-1|-|TRBJ2-7
TGTGCCACCAGTTACCGGGCTTCCTACGAGCAGTACTTC
CATSYRASYEQYF